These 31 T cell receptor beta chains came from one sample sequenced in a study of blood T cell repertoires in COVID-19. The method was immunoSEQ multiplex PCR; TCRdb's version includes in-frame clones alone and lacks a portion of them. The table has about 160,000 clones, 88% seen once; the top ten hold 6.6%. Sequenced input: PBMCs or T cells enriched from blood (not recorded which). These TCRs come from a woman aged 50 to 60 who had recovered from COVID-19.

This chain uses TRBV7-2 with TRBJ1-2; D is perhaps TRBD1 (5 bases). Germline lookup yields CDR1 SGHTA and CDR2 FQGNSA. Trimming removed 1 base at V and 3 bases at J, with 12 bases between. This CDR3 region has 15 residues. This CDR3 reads CASSLDPGGYYGYTF. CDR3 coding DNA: TGTGCCAGCAGCTTAGATCCGGGGGGGTACTATGGCTACACCTTC. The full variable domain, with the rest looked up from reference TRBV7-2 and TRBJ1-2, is GAGVSQSPSNKVTEKGKDVELRCDPISGHTALYWYRQSLGQGLEFLIYFQGNSAPDKSGLPSDRFSAERTGGSVSTLTIQRTQQEDSAVYLCASSLDPGGYYGYTFGSGTRLTVV.

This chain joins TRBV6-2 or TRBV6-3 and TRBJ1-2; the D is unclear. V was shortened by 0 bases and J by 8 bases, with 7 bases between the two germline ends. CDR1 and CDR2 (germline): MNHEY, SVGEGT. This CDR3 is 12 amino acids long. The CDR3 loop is CASSYSMAGYTF. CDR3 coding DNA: TGTGCCAGCAGTTACTCGATGGCAGGCTACACCTTC.

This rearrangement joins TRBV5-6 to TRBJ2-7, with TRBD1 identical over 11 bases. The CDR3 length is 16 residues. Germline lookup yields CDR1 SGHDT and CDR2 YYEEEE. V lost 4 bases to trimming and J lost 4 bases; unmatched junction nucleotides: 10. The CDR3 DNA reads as TGTGCCAGCAGCCCAGCACGGGGGACAGGGGGATACGAGCAGTACTTC. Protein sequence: CASSPARGTGGYEQYF.

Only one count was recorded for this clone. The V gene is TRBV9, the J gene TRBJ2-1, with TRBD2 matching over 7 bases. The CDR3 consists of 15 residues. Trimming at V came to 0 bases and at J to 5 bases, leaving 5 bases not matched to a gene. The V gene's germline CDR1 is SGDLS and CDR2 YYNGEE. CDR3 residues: CASSVAGGPNNEQFF. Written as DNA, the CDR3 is TGTGCCAGCAGCGTAGCGGGGGGACCAAACAATGAGCAGTTCTTC.

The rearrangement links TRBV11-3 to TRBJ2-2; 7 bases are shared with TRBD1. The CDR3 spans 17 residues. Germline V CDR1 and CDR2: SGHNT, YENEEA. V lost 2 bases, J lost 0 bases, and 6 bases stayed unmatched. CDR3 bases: TGTGCCAGCAGCTTAAGCGCCCAGGGGGCGAACACCGGGGAGCTGTTTTTT. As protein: CASSLSAQGANTGELFF.

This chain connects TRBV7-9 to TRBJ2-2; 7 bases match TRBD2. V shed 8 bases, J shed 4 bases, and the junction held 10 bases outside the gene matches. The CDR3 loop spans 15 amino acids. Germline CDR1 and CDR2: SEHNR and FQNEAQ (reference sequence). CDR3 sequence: CASLQQSGATGELFF. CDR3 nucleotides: TGTGCCAGCCTCCAGCAGAGCGGGGCCACCGGGGAGCTGTTTTTT.

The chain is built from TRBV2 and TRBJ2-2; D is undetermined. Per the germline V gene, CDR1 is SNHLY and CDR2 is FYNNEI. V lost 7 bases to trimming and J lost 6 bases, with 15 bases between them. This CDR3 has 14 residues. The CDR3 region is CASNPVAVAGELFF. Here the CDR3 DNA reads TGTGCCAGCAACCCCGTGGCAGTCGCCGGGGAGCTGTTTTTT.

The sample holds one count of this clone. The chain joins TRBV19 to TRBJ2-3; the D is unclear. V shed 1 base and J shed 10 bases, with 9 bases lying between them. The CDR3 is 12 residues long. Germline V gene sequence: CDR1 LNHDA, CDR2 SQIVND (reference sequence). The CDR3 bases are TGTGCCAGTAGTATAGGTGTCCATCCGCAGTATTTT. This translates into CASSIGVHPQYF.

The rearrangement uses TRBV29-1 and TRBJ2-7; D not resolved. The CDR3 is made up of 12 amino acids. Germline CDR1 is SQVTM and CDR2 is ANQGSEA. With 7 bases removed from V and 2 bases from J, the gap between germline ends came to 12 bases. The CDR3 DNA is TGCAGCGCCTTGGCACAAACCTACGAGCAGTACTTC. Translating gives CSALAQTYEQYF.

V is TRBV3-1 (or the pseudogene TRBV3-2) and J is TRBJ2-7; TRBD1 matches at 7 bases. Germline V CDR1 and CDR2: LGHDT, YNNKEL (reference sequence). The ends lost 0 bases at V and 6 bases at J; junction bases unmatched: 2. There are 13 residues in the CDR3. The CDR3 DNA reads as TGTGCCAGCAGCCAAGATAACAGGGGCGAGCAGTACTTC. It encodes CASSQDNRGEQYF.

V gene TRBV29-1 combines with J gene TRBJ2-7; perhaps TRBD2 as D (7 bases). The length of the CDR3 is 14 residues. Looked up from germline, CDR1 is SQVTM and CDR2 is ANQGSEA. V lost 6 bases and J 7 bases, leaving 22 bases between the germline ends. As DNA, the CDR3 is TGCAGCGTGGGAGGGGGGGCAACGGCGCGAGAGCAGTACTTC. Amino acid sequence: CSVGGGATAREQYF.

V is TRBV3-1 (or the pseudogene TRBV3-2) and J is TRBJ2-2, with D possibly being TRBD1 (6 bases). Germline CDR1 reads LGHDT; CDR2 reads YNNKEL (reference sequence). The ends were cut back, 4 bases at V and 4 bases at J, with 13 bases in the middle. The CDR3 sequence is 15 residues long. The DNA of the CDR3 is TGTGCCAGCAGCCGCCGGGACATAGGCACCGGGGAGCTGTTTTTT. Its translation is CASSRRDIGTGELFF.

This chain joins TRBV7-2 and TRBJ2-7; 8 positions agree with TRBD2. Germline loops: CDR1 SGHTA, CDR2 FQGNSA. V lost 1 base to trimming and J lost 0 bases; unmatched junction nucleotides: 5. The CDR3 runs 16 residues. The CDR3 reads CASSLDRGGNSYEQYF. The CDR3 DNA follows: TGTGCCAGCAGCTTAGATCGGGGGGGGAACTCCTACGAGCAGTACTTC.

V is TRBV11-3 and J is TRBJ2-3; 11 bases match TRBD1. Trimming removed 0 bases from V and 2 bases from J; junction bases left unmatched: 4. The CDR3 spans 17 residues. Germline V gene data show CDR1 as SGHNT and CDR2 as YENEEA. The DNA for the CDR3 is TGTGCCAGCAGCTTAGATGGGACAGGGGGTCACACAGATACGCAGTATTTT. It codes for CASSLDGTGGHTDTQYF.

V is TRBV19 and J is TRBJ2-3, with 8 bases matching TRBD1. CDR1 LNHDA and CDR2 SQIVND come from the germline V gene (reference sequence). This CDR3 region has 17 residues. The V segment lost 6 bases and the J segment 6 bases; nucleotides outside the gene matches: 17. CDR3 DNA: TGTGCCAGTAGCGCCGGACAGGGAGTGCGTGAAGAGGATACGCAGTATTTT. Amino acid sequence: CASSAGQGVREEDTQYF. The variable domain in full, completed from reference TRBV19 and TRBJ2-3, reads DGGITQSPKYLFRKEGQNVTLSCEQNLNHDAMYWYRQDPGQGLRLIYYSQIVNDFQKGDIAEGYSVSREKKESFPLTVTSAQKNPTAFYLCASSAGQGVREEDTQYFGPGTRLTVL.

CDR3 protein: CASSLKRQTMNTEAFF. The CDR3 bases are TGTGCCAGCAGCTTAAAAAGGCAGACTATGAACACTGAAGCTTTCTTT. The chain couples TRBV7-9 to TRBJ1-1; D uncertain. The CDR3 covers 16 residues. The germline V gene has CDR1 SEHNR and CDR2 FQNEAQ (reference sequence). Trimming cost V 2 bases and J 0 bases, with 13 bases left between them.

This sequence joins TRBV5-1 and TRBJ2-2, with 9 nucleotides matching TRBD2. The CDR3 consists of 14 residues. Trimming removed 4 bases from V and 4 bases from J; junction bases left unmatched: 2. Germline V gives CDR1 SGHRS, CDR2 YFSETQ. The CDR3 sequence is CASSPSGATGELFF. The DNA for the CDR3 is TGCGCCAGCAGCCCTAGCGGGGCCACCGGGGAGCTGTTTTTT. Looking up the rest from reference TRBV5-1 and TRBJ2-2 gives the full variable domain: KAGVTQTPRYLIKTRGQQVTLSCSPISGHRSVSWYQQTPGQGLQFLFEYFSETQRNKGNFPGRFSGRQFSNSRSEMNVSTLELGDSALYLCASSPSGATGELFFGEGSRLTVL.

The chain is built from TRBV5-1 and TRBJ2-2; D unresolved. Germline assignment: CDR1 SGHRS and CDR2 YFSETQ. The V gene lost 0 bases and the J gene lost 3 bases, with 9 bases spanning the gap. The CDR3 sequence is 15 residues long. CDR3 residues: CASSLEAAYTGELFF. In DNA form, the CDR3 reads TGCGCCAGCAGCTTGGAGGCGGCCTACACCGGGGAGCTGTTTTTT.

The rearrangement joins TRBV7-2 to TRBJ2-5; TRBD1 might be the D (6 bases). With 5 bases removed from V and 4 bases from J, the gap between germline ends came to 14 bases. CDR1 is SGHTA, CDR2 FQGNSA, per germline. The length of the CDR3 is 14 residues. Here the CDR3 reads CASSLRWGPETQYF. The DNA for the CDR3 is TGTGCCAGCAGCCTCCGGTGGGGGCCAGAGACCCAGTACTTC.

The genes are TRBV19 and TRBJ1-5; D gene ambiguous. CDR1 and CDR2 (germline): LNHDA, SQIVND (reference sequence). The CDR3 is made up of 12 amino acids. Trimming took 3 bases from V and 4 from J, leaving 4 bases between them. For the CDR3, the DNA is TGTGCCAGTAGTATTCGGAATCAGCCCCAGCATTTT. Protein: CASSIRNQPQHF.

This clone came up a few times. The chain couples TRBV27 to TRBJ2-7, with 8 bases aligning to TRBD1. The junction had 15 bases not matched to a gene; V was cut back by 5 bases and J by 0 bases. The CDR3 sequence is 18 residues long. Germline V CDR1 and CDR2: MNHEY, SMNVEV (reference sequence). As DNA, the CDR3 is TGTGCCAGCAGTCCCCTCACCCGACAGGGGATTAGCTCCTACGAGCAGTACTTC. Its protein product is CASSPLTRQGISSYEQYF.

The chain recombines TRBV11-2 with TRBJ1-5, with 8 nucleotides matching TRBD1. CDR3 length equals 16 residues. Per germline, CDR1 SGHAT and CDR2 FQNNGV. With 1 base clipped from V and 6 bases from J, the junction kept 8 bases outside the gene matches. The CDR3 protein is CASSLGRDRTSQPQHF. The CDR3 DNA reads TGTGCCAGCAGCTTAGGGCGGGACAGGACGAGTCAGCCCCAGCATTTT.

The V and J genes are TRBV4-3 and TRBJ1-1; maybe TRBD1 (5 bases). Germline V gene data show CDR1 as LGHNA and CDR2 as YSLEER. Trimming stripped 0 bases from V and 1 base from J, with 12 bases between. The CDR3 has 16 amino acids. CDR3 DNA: TGCGCCAGCAGCCAAGATTTTACAGGATGGAACACTGAAGCTTTCTTT. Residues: CASSQDFTGWNTEAFF.

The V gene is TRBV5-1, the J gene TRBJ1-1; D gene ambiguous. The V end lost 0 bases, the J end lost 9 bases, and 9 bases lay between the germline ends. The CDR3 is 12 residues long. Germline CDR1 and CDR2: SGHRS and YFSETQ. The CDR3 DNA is TGCGCCAGCAGCTTGGATCGGGGTAAAGCTTTCTTT. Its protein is CASSLDRGKAFF.

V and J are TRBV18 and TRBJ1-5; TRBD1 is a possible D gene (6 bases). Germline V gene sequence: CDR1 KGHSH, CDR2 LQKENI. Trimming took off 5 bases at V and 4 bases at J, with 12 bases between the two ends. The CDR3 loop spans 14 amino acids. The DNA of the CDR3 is TGTGCCAGCTCAACAGGGTTGGGGAATCAGCCCCAGCATTTT. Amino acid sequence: CASSTGLGNQPQHF.

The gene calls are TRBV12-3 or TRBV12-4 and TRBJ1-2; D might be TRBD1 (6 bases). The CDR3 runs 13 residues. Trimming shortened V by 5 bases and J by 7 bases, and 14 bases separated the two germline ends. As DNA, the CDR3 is TGTGCCAGCAGTACACAGGGAGCGTTTGGCTACACCTTC. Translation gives CASSTQGAFGYTF.

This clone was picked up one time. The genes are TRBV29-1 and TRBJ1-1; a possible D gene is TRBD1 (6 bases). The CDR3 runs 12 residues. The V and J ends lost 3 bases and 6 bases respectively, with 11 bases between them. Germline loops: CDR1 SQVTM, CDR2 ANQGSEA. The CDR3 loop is CSVDTGNPEAFF. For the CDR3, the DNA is TGCAGCGTTGATACAGGGAATCCTGAAGCTTTCTTT. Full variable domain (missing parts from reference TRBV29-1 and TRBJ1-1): SAVISQKPSRDICQRGTSLTIQCQVDSQVTMMFWYRQQPGQSLTLIATANQGSEATYESGFVIDKFPISRPNLTFSTLTVSNMSPEDSSIYLCSVDTGNPEAFFGQGTRLTVV.

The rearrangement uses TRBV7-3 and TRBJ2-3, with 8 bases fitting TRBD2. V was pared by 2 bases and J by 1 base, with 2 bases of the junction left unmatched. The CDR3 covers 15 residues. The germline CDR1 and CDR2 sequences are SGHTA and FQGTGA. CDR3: CASSLLRGGTDTQYF. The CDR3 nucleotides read TGTGCCAGCAGCTTATTGCGGGGGGGCACAGATACGCAGTATTTT.

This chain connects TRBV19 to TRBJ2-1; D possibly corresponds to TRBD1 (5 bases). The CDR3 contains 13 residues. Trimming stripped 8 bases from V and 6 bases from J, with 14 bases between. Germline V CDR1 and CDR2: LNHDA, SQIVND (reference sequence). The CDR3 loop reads CASGPPQANEQFF. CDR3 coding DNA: TGTGCCAGTGGACCGCCACAGGCCAATGAGCAGTTCTTC.

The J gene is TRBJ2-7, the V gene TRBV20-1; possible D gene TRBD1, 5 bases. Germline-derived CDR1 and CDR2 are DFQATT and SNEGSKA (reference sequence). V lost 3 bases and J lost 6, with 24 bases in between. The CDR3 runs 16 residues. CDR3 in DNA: TGCAGTGCTAGTTACGGAGTCAGGGCTCCGGTCGCCGAGCAGTACTTC. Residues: CSASYGVRAPVAEQYF.

CDR3 in amino acids: CASSQVISSGGAYEQYF. As DNA, the CDR3 is TGTGCCAGCAGCCAAGTAATTTCGAGCGGGGGGGCCTACGAGCAGTACTTC. This chain uses TRBV3-1 (or the pseudogene TRBV3-2) with TRBJ2-7, with 10 bases that match TRBD2. The ends lost 1 base at V and 2 bases at J; junction bases unmatched: 8. There are 17 residues in the CDR3. Germline values: CDR1 LGHDT, CDR2 YNNKEL (reference sequence).